The TCR beta chain described here comes from a study of CD8 T cells in ankylosing spondylitis (TCRdb year 2017). Regarding the research as a whole: To find TCR variants linked to disease, the study profiled T cell receptor beta repertoires in ankylosing spondylitis patients and healthy donors. The full study cohort comprised 25 or so ankylosing spondylitis patients and some 100 healthy donors. Peripheral blood was sampled, and synovial fluid was also collected from ankylosing spondylitis patients.

Cut back by 5 bases and 4 bases, the V and J ends lie 11 bases apart. The CDR3 goes from the cysteine to the phenylalanine over 13 residues. Of the read, only the CDR3 DNA is kept; its 39 bases are in frame from base 1. What the research found in general, with its limitations: Blood from ankylosing spondylitis patients appeared to be characterized by a TCR beta motif composed of eight highly homologous amino acid variants. The disease-linked clones showed a CD8+ phenotype and occurred at relatively low frequencies in peripheral blood. The disease-linked clones were reported to be significantly enriched in matched synovial fluid samples from ankylosing spondylitis patients. Some TCR beta motif variants had previously been reported in synovial fluid and blood of reactive arthritis patients, which suggested common disease-initiation mechanisms.

Sequencing was performed on an Illumina HiSeq 2500. TCR beta libraries were prepared by quantitative 5'-RACE with molecular barcodes. The source study handled its data this way. Disease-linked TCR variants were identified with a new computational method built on a probabilistic model of VDJ rearrangement. TCRdb's own reprocessing of the public reads used fastp at Q25 and MiXCR and kept productive beta chains. Every entry covers one CDR3 protein and lists the most common genes and DNA from its rows. These V and J calls derive from TCRdb rather than the authors' analysis. This sample comprises some 220,000 distinct CDR3 sequences, under 12% of them detected only once. 2.5% to 3% of the sample lies in the top ten. This clonotype has at least ten counts. This receptor's antigen is unknown. No per-base quality is available; no much larger clone lies one base away.

Material for sequencing was blood, either unsorted or a sorted T cell fraction (not recorded which). The receptor chain draws on TRBV12-3 or TRBV12-4 and TRBJ1-1; the D segment could be TRBD1, given 6 matching bases. The receptor was isolated from a male donor with ankylosing spondylitis or in good health (not recorded which). In nucleotide form, the sequence is TGTGCCAGCAGTACAGGGTTTAGCACTGAAGCTTTCTTT. Its translation is CASSTGFSTEAFF.